Below are 17 T cell receptor beta chains sequenced from a single sample in a study of beta chain features in type 1 diabetes. Expressed TCRB transcripts were sequenced because the entire RNA isolate underwent reverse transcription. Profiled with immunoSEQ multiplex PCR; TCRdb holds only in-frame clones, not every one. The profile shows around 290,000 clones, 8% of them singletons. What was sequenced was central memory CD4+ T cells from blood. Receptor source: a woman aged 18 to 35 in good health.

The chain links TRBV5-4 to TRBJ2-5; the match to TRBD1 covers 11 bases. Germline trimming cut 4 bases from V and 5 bases from J; bases unmatched to any gene: 10. This CDR3 contains 16 residues. Germline V gene sequence: CDR1 SGHNT, CDR2 YYREEE (reference sequence). The CDR3 DNA reads as TGTGCCAGCAGCATCCGGACAGGGGGCGGGGTGGAGACCCAGTACTTC. As protein: CASSIRTGGGVETQYF.

This clone showed up just a few times. The V gene is TRBV6-6, the J gene TRBJ2-7, with TRBD2 identical over 8 bases. Germline CDR1 reads MNHNY; CDR2 reads SVGAGI (reference sequence). The length of the CDR3 is 15 residues. Trimming took 6 bases from V and 3 from J; bases not matched to a gene: 10. This CDR3 is CASSARRGDDYEQYV. In DNA, the CDR3 is TGTGCCAGCAGCGCCCGGCGGGGGGACGACTACGAGCAGTACGTC.

The genes are TRBV28 and TRBJ2-1; 7 nucleotides agree with TRBD2. CDR3 size: 15 residues. Germline trimming cut 3 bases from V and 4 bases from J; bases unmatched to any gene: 6. Germline lookup yields CDR1 MDHEN and CDR2 SYDVKM. This CDR3 is CASSLGGAAYNEQFF. CDR3 coding DNA: TGTGCCAGCAGTTTGGGAGGGGCAGCTTACAATGAGCAGTTCTTC.

CDR3 bases: TGTGCCGGATCGGGGGGGCCGGAGAATGAGCAGTTCTTC. It encodes CAGSGGPENEQFF. The chain combines TRBV5-4 with TRBJ2-1; 8 bases line up with TRBD2. The CDR3 has 13 amino acids. The germline CDR1 and CDR2 sequences are SGHNT and YYREEE (reference sequence). The V segment lost 10 bases and the J segment 7 bases; nucleotides outside the gene matches: 10.

This clone appeared a few times. The J gene is TRBJ1-6, the V gene TRBV7-9, with 9 bases lining up with TRBD1. Germline V gene lookup returns CDR1 SEHNR and CDR2 FQNEAQ (reference sequence). The length of the CDR3 is 17 residues. Trimming took 0 bases from V and 5 from J; bases not matched to a gene: 5. For the CDR3, the DNA is TGTGCCAGCAGCTTAGCCGGGACAGGGTTCGATAATTCACCCCTCCACTTT. This translates into CASSLAGTGFDNSPLHF.

V gene TRBV9 combines with J gene TRBJ2-5; D is uncertain. The CDR3 totals 12 residues. Germline CDR1 SGDLS, CDR2 YYNGEE. The ends were cut back, 3 bases at V and 5 bases at J, with 8 bases in the middle. The CDR3 bases are TGTGCCAGCAGCGAGCCTTCGGAGACCCAGTACTTC. Protein: CASSEPSETQYF.

The gene calls are TRBV5-6 and TRBJ2-7; D is undetermined. V lost 0 bases and J 2 bases, leaving 12 bases between the germline ends. The CDR3 has 15 amino acids. CDR1 is SGHDT, CDR2 YYEEEE, per germline. CDR3 sequence reads: CASSLVRHEPYEQYF. CDR3 DNA sequence: TGTGCCAGCAGCTTGGTACGACATGAGCCCTACGAGCAGTACTTC.

In this sample, this clone turned up a few times. This rearrangement joins TRBV6-1 to TRBJ2-3, with D maybe TRBD2 (6 bases). The germline gives CDR1 MNHNS, CDR2 SASEGT. This CDR3 has 13 residues. The V and J ends lost 6 bases and 4 bases respectively, with 11 bases between them. Here the CDR3 DNA reads TGTGCCAGCAGGACTAGGATGGCAGATACGCAGTATTTT. Amino acid sequence: CASRTRMADTQYF.

This clone was observed a few times. The chain recombines TRBV2 with TRBJ1-2; D gene ambiguous. Trimming left V 7 bases short and J 6 bases short, with 12 bases between. This CDR3 contains 12 residues. Germline CDR1 and CDR2: SNHLY and FYNNEI. The CDR3 is CASNRRSDGYTF. The CDR3 DNA reads TGTGCCAGCAATCGTAGGAGCGATGGCTACACCTTC.

Many counts were recorded for this clone. V and J are TRBV7-2 and TRBJ1-2, with 8 positions matching TRBD1. V lost 5 bases to trimming and J lost 8 bases; unmatched junction nucleotides: 16. Germline V gene sequence: CDR1 SGHTA, CDR2 FQGNSA. This CDR3 has 16 residues. The CDR3 bases are TGTGCCAGCAGCCCCCAGCCCGATGGGACAGGCGGCGGCTACACCTTC. Its translation: CASSPQPDGTGGGYTF.

This clone appeared a few times. The chain recombines TRBV7-9 with TRBJ1-5; tentative D call: TRBD1 (6 bases). CDR1 SEHNR and CDR2 FQNEAQ come from the germline V gene (reference sequence). This CDR3 has 16 amino acids. The V end lost 5 bases, the J end lost 4 bases, and 18 bases lay between the germline ends. CDR3 nucleotide sequence: TGTGCCAGCAGCCACCAAACCGGACAGCCTAATCAGCCCCAGCATTTT. It codes for CASSHQTGQPNQPQHF.

This rearrangement joins TRBV7-9 to TRBJ1-3; 8 bases align to TRBD1. The CDR3 extends over 15 amino acids. Germline lookup yields CDR1 SEHNR and CDR2 FQNEAQ (reference sequence). The ends lost 6 bases at V and 4 bases at J; junction bases unmatched: 8. Here the CDR3 reads CASRPRGLIGNTIYF. CDR3 bases: TGTGCCAGCAGACCCAGGGGGCTAATCGGAAACACCATATATTTT.

This clone was recorded a few times. The V gene is TRBV27, the J gene TRBJ1-4, with TRBD1 identical over 8 bases. CDR3 size: 15 residues. V shed 5 bases, J shed 7 bases, and the junction held 9 bases outside the gene matches. Germline values: CDR1 MNHEY, CDR2 SMNVEV (reference sequence). This chain's CDR3 is CASSPDRGWSEKLFF. The CDR3 DNA sequence: TGTGCCAGCAGTCCTGACAGGGGTTGGTCTGAAAAACTGTTTTTT.

This chain uses TRBV11-2 with TRBJ1-4; perhaps TRBD1 as D (6 bases). With 5 bases removed from V and 9 bases from J, the gap between germline ends came to 16 bases. Germline V gives CDR1 SGHAT, CDR2 FQNNGV. The length of the CDR3 is 14 residues. This chain's CDR3 is CASSAIGRGQKLFF. The CDR3 nucleotides are TGTGCCAGCAGCGCGATCGGCAGGGGCCAAAAACTGTTTTTT.

Remarks on this clone: The junction does not match germline at one end; this may be a read error. The same CDR3 arises from other DNA sequences in this sample as well. The chain recombines TRBV7-3 with TRBJ2-3; D is uncertain. The CDR3 is 15 amino acids. CDR1 SGHTA and CDR2 FQGTGA come from the germline V gene. CDR3 residues: CASRQFPNSVDTQYF. In DNA, the CDR3 is TGTGCCAGCCGCCAATTTCCGAACAGCGTAGATACGCAGTATTTC.

This clone was recorded a few times. The rearrangement links TRBV25-1 to TRBJ2-5; 8 positions match TRBD1. With 3 bases clipped from V and 5 bases from J, the junction kept 8 bases outside the gene matches. The CDR3 extends over 15 amino acids. Germline lookup yields CDR1 MGHDK and CDR2 SYGVNS. CDR3 region: CASSEGQGAWETQYF. CDR3 sequence (DNA): TGTGCCAGCAGTGAGGGGCAGGGGGCATGGGAGACCCAGTACTTC.

The chain recombines TRBV10-3 with TRBJ2-5, with D tentatively TRBD1 (6 bases). This CDR3 is built from 13 residues. V gave up 4 bases and J gave up 4 bases, with 10 bases separating them. Germline assignment: CDR1 ENHRY and CDR2 SYGVKD. The CDR3 here is CAISGQDLETQYF. The CDR3 DNA reads TGTGCCATCAGTGGACAGGATTTAGAGACCCAGTACTTC.